Listed here are 20 T cell receptor beta chains from one sample, sequenced in a study of beta chain features in type 1 diabetes. These receptors' antigens are unknown. Study-wide points: Significant though moderate, a shortening of TCRB CDR3s appeared in all four CD4+ subsets of Type 1 diabetes patients.

The sequenced template was cDNA made from the entire isolated RNA. Clones were read by immunoSEQ multiplex PCR, and TCRdb kept only the in-frame ones, dropping some. The table records about 260,000 clones, 24% of them present only once. Sample: naive CD4+ T cells from blood. The receptors come from a woman younger than 45 with type 1 diabetes.

The chain couples TRBV28 to TRBJ2-1; D possibly corresponds to TRBD1 (6 bases). V lost 1 base, J lost 16 bases, and 20 bases lay in between. CDR3 length equals 14 residues. Germline CDR1 and CDR2: MDHEN and SYDVKM. DNA for the CDR3: TGTGCCAGCAGTTTATCGCGAACTGGGGACACGGGATTCTTC. Its translation is CASSLSRTGDTGFF.

The CDR3 DNA sequence: TGCGCCAGCAGCTTGGGTACTACCACAGATACGCAGTATTTT. Translating gives CASSLGTTTDTQYF. This sequence joins TRBV5-1 and TRBJ2-3; D remains ambiguous. CDR3 size: 14 residues. V lost 0 bases, J lost 2 bases, and 7 bases lay in between. CDR1 and CDR2 (germline): SGHRS, YFSETQ.

This clone was seen only a few times. CDR3 residues: CASSKLFAGNTEAFF. In DNA form, the CDR3 reads TGTGCCAGTAGTAAACTCTTCGCAGGGAACACTGAAGCTTTCTTT. The rearrangement links TRBV19 to TRBJ1-1; D unclear. V lost 4 bases and J 1 base, leaving 13 bases between the germline ends. CDR1 LNHDA and CDR2 SQIVND come from the germline V gene (reference sequence). This CDR3 has 15 residues. Using reference TRBV19 and TRBJ1-1 for the parts outside the CDR3, the full variable domain is DGGITQSPKYLFRKEGQNVTLSCEQNLNHDAMYWYRQDPGQGLRLIYYSQIVNDFQKGDIAEGYSVSREKKESFPLTVTSAQKNPTAFYLCASSKLFAGNTEAFFGQGTRLTVV.

Worth noting for this clone: The sample carries other DNA sequences with the same CDR3. J is TRBJ2-4 and V is TRBV29-1, with unresolved D. V lost 4 bases to trimming and J lost 0 bases, with 4 bases between them. The germline CDR1 and CDR2 sequences are SQVTM and ANQGSEA. This CDR3 is built from 12 residues. The CDR3 DNA sequence: TGCAGCGTTGTCCTAGCCAAAAACATTCAGTACTTC. It yields the protein CSVVLAKNIQYF.

This sequence joins TRBV30 and TRBJ2-1, with D possibly matching TRBD2 (7 bases). Trimming shortened V by 4 bases and J by 8 bases, and 21 bases separated the two germline ends. The germline gives CDR1 GTSNPN, CDR2 SVGIG (reference sequence). The CDR3 covers 15 residues. The CDR3 reads CAWTQTSAEGDEQFF. DNA for the CDR3: TGTGCCTGGACTCAAACTAGCGCCGAGGGGGATGAGCAGTTCTTC.

The sample holds a few counts of this clone. The chain couples TRBV4-1 to TRBJ2-5; TRBD2 aligns across 8 bases. CDR3 length equals 17 residues. Germline assignment: CDR1 MGHRA and CDR2 YSYEKL. Trimming cost V 0 bases and J 2 bases; bases outside gene matches: 8. The CDR3 is CASSQDIGRANQETQYF. The CDR3 nucleotides are TGCGCCAGCAGCCAAGACATCGGGAGGGCCAATCAAGAGACCCAGTACTTC.

This clone was found a few times. Other DNA sequences in the sample encode the same CDR3. The chain couples TRBV27 to TRBJ1-1; D remains unclear. Germline CDR1 MNHEY, CDR2 SMNVEV (reference sequence). The germline V and J ends were trimmed by 2 bases and 3 bases, with 7 bases remaining between them. This CDR3 spans 13 amino acids. This CDR3 reads CASSLVGDTEAFF. The CDR3, as DNA: TGTGCCAGCAGTTTAGTTGGAGACACTGAAGCTTTCTTT.

This clone has only a few counts. This rearrangement joins TRBV29-1 to TRBJ2-3; tentative D call: TRBD1 (6 bases). Germline values: CDR1 SQVTM, CDR2 ANQGSEA. V shed 5 bases and J shed 0 bases, with 12 bases lying between them. The CDR3 consists of 14 residues. CDR3 protein: CSVSDRSSTDTQYF. The CDR3 DNA sequence: TGCAGCGTTTCGGACAGATCTAGCACAGATACGCAGTATTTT.

A few counts support this clone. V and J are TRBV10-3 and TRBJ2-1; maybe TRBD2 (6 bases). Trimming removed 0 bases from V and 5 bases from J, with 11 bases in between. Germline values: CDR1 ENHRY, CDR2 SYGVKD. The CDR3 sequence is 15 residues long. The DNA of the CDR3 is TGTGCCATCAGTGAGTCGACCGCGGGGAACAATGAGCAGTTCTTC. Translated: CAISESTAGNNEQFF.

The rearrangement joins TRBV5-8 to TRBJ2-2; D might be TRBD2 (5 bases). Germline V CDR1 and CDR2: SGHTS, YDEGEE. CDR3 length: 16 amino acids. V was trimmed by 0 bases and J by 5 bases, leaving 14 bases between them. The CDR3, as DNA: TGTGCCAGCAGCTTGGGGACCACCTGGAGGACCGGGGAGCTGTTTTTT. Translating gives CASSLGTTWRTGELFF.

The chain combines TRBV9 with TRBJ2-5, with D tentatively TRBD1 (6 bases). The CDR3 has 15 amino acids. V was pared by 3 bases and J by 0 bases, with 12 bases between. Germline lookup yields CDR1 SGDLS and CDR2 YYNGEE. The CDR3 nucleotides are TGTGCCAGCAGCGGGGGAGACAGGTACCAAGAGACCCAGTACTTC. Protein sequence: CASSGGDRYQETQYF.

The rearrangement uses TRBV4-1 and TRBJ2-7; 14 bases align to TRBD2. The J segment lost 1 base and the V segment lost 3 bases, leaving 5 bases of the junction unmatched. The CDR3 is 17 amino acids. CDR1 is MGHRA, CDR2 YSYEKL, per germline. The CDR3 region is CASSQGLAGVRSYEQYF. The CDR3 nucleotides read TGCGCCAGCAGCCAGGGACTAGCGGGAGTGCGGTCCTACGAGCAGTACTTC.

This clone was detected a few times. Here the CDR3 reads CASSLTSGASYEQYF. Here the CDR3 DNA reads TGTGCCAGCAGCTTAACTAGCGGGGCCTCCTACGAGCAGTACTTC. The V and J genes are TRBV7-2 and TRBJ2-7; 10 bases align to TRBD2. Germline V lookup: CDR1 SGHTA, CDR2 FQGNSA. The CDR3 covers 15 residues. V shed 2 bases, J shed 0 bases, and the junction held 1 base outside the gene matches.

V usage is TRBV5-4 and J usage is TRBJ2-6; no definite D call. The CDR3 covers 17 residues. Germline-derived CDR1 and CDR2 are SGHNT and YYREEE (reference sequence). Trimming cost V 0 bases and J 1 base, with 11 bases left between them. The CDR3 spells CASSLVMGWSGANVLTF. For the CDR3, the DNA is TGTGCCAGCAGCTTGGTGATGGGCTGGTCTGGGGCCAACGTCCTGACTTTC.

The chain carries TRBV30 and TRBJ2-1, with D hard to call. This CDR3 contains 11 residues. Per germline, CDR1 GTSNPN and CDR2 SVGIG (reference sequence). With 2 bases removed from V and 9 bases from J, the gap between germline ends came to 8 bases. CDR3 sequence reads: CAWSPSAEQFF. The CDR3 nucleotides are TGTGCCTGGAGTCCCAGCGCTGAGCAGTTCTTC.

This chain uses TRBV5-4 with TRBJ2-3; a weak D match, TRBD2 (6 bases). The CDR3 has 16 amino acids. Germline CDR1 SGHNT, CDR2 YYREEE (reference sequence). V was pared by 4 bases and J by 0 bases, with 15 bases between. CDR3 amino acids: CASSARLASSTDTQYF. The DNA of the CDR3 is TGTGCCAGCAGCGCGCGTCTAGCGTCTAGCACAGATACGCAGTATTTT.

The chain couples TRBV7-9 to TRBJ1-5; maybe TRBD1 (6 bases). Per the germline V gene, CDR1 is SEHNR and CDR2 is FQNEAQ (reference sequence). This CDR3 comprises 14 residues. Trimming shortened V by 1 base and J by 5 bases, and 9 bases separated the two germline ends. The chain's CDR3 is CASSLDNRDQPQHF. In DNA, the CDR3 is TGTGCCAGCAGCTTAGATAACAGGGATCAGCCCCAGCATTTT.

V gene TRBV7-2 combines with J gene TRBJ2-1; maybe TRBD1 (5 bases). The germline V and J ends were trimmed by 3 bases and 2 bases, with 8 bases remaining between them. The CDR3 totals 14 residues. CDR1 and CDR2 from the germline V gene are SGHTA and FQGNSA. The CDR3 sequence: CASSFMTAYNEQFF. The CDR3 coding sequence is TGTGCCAGCAGCTTCATGACAGCCTACAATGAGCAGTTCTTC.

In this sample, this clone turned up a few times. The V call is TRBV4-1, the J call TRBJ2-4, with D perhaps TRBD2 (6 bases). This CDR3 is 16 amino acids long. CDR1 and CDR2 from the germline V gene are MGHRA and YSYEKL. The V gene lost 3 bases and the J gene lost 7 bases, with 19 bases spanning the gap. Here the CDR3 DNA reads TGCGCCAGCAGCCACAGCGTCGGGAGTAGAACGAACATTCAGTACTTC. This gives the protein CASSHSVGSRTNIQYF.

The chain uses TRBV9 and TRBJ2-2, with 8 bases fitting TRBD2. The trim removed 2 bases at V and 3 bases at J, leaving 9 bases unmatched. The CDR3 runs 17 residues. Germline V CDR1 and CDR2: SGDLS, YYNGEE. CDR3 nucleotides: TGTGCCAGCAGCGTCACCTTGACTAGCGAAGACACCGGGGAGCTGTTTTTT. This translates into CASSVTLTSEDTGELFF.